The present TCR beta chain was sequenced within a study of cytomegalovirus exposure and HLA in healthy donors. Study overall: Genetic ancestry analysis placed around four fifths of the roughly 400 donors that were genotyped in the Caucasian-associated cluster.

The PCR used 60 Vbeta and 13 Jbeta primers. Using immunoSEQ multiplex PCR, the repertoire was profiled, and TCRdb retains in-frame clones only, with some absent. The table includes around 90,000 clones, about 89% detected once. The germline gives CDR1 MDHEN, CDR2 SYDVKM. CDR3 size: 15 residues. J was trimmed by 0 bases and V by 6 bases; bases with no gene match: 8. This rearrangement joins TRBV28 to TRBJ2-7, with TRBD1 matching over 7 bases. Sequencing was carried out using PBMCs. This clonotype was sampled from a man aged 25 to 40 in good health and CMV-seropositive. CDR3 DNA sequence: TGTGCCAGCAGCACCCACAGGGGATTCTCCTACGAGCAGTACTTC. This encodes CASSTHRGFSYEQYF.